The 3 T cell receptor beta chains reported below all come from one sample, sequenced in a study of T cells in Graves' hyperthyroidism and ophthalmopathy (dated by TCRdb to between 2018 and 2020). The library was made by multiplex PCR. The sequencer listed for this sample is Illumina HiSeq 2000. The TCR beta CDR3 regions were amplified from the RNA transcripts. The TCR CDR3 was subjected to a first round of RT-PCR using the HTBI primer set and the Qiagen OneStep RT-PCR kit. TCRdb trimmed the raw reads at Q25, called clones with MiXCR and kept productive beta chains. CDR3 protein sequences are deduplicated, and each keeps its most common genes and DNA. Here the sample has 300,000 to 350,000 distinct CDR3 sequences; 11% to 15% occur a single time. The ten most abundant clones make up around 23% of the sample. Sequencing was done on a sample of blood. Every receptor here comes from a woman in her 30s with Graves' hyperthyroidism.

The sample holds a few counts of this clonotype. The J gene is TRBJ1-1, the V gene TRBV19, with 9 positions matching TRBD1. V gave up 3 bases and J gave up 0 bases; unmatched junction bases: 11. This CDR3 region has 18 residues. Looked up from germline, CDR1 is LNHDA and CDR2 is SQIVND (reference sequence). The CDR3 DNA reads as TGTGCCAGTAGTATGTACCGGATACAGGGGGCCATGAACACTGAAGCTTTCTTT. Its protein is CASSMYRIQGAMNTEAFF.

This clonotype came up many times. CDR3 nucleotides: TGTGCCAGCAAGGGGGCCGGGAATAACAACGAGCAGTACTTC. It encodes CASKGAGNNNEQYF. V gene TRBV28 combines with J gene TRBJ2-7, with 7 bases matching TRBD1. The CDR3 has 14 residues. Germline V gene sequence: CDR1 MDHEN, CDR2 SYDVKM. After removal of 7 bases from V and 5 bases from J, the junction contained 11 bases not matched to a gene.

The sample holds many counts of this clonotype. This chain uses TRBV28 with TRBJ2-5; the D call may be TRBD1 or TRBD2 (5 bases each). This CDR3 region has 13 residues. Germline V gives CDR1 MDHEN, CDR2 SYDVKM. Between the trimmed V and J ends, which lost 2 bases and 5 bases, there was a span of 9 bases. Here the CDR3 reads CASSLPGTETQYF. In DNA form, the CDR3 reads TGTGCCAGCAGTTTACCAGGGACGGAGACCCAGTACTTC.